This T cell receptor beta chain derives from a study of T cells after yellow fever vaccination. Study-wide results and caveats: The study found a weaker secondary response that peaked faster, day 5 versus 15.

Of note for this clonotype: Its antigen remains unidentified.

CDR3 length: 11 amino acids. Germline assignment: CDR1 SQVTM and CDR2 ANQGSEA. V gave up 8 bases and J gave up 6 bases, with 12 bases separating them. TCRdb re-analysed the 5' RACE reads in MiXCR, keeping a single row per CDR3 protein. The table shows 300,000 to 400,000 distinct CDR3 sequences, with approximately 12% occurring only once. The material was CD4+ T cells sorted from PBMCs, obtained 15 days after the yellow fever booster vaccination. The rearrangement uses TRBV29-1 and TRBJ2-3; D ambiguous. The receptor was derived from a man aged 18 to 30 who received the YFV17D yellow fever vaccine. CDR3 in amino acids: CSFRPLDTQYF. The CDR3 bases are TGCAGCTTCCGACCGCTGGATACGCAGTATTTT.